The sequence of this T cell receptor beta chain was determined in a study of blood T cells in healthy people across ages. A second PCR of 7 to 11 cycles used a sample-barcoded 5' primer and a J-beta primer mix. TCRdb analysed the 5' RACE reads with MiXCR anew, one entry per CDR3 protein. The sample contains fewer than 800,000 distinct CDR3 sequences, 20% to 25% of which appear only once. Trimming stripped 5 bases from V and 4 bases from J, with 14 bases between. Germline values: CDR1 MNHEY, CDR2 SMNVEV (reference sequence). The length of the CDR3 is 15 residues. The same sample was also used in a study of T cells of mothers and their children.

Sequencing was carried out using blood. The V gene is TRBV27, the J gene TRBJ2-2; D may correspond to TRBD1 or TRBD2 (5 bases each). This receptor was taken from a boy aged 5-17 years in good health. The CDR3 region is CASSKPGTSTGELFF. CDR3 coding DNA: TGTGCCAGCAGTAAACCCGGGACCTCCACCGGGGAGCTGTTTTTT.